Following are 17 T cell receptor beta chains from one sample sequenced in a study of T-cell memory formation after mild COVID-19. Each CDR3 protein gets one entry after TCRdb re-called the 5' RACE reads with MiXCR. The sample shows nearly 200,000 distinct CDR3 sequences, around 17% of them seen only once. The specimen sequenced was PBMCs or a T cell subset sorted from them (not recorded which). These receptors all come from an adult woman who had mild COVID-19 (a few samples of this study predate the infection). Cell type and time point are not known.

The CDR3 region is CASSLGQTGRAVTEAFF. DNA of the CDR3: TGCGCCAGCAGCTTGGGGCAGACAGGGCGGGCTGTCACTGAAGCTTTCTTT. V usage is TRBV5-1 and J usage is TRBJ1-1; 7 bases map to TRBD1. Germline V gives CDR1 SGHRS, CDR2 YFSETQ. Unmatched junction bases numbered 12, after V lost 0 bases and J lost 4 bases. This CDR3 spans 17 amino acids.

The genes are TRBV18 and TRBJ2-3; TRBD1 aligns across 8 bases. The CDR3 has 18 residues. Germline CDR1 is KGHSH and CDR2 is LQKENI. With 2 bases clipped from V and 1 base from J, the junction kept 11 bases outside the gene matches. CDR3 coding DNA: TGTGCCAGCTCACCAAACGGCTTGACGACAGGGGGCACAGATACGCAGTATTTT. Protein sequence: CASSPNGLTTGGTDTQYF.

A few counts support this clonotype. The genes are TRBV14 and TRBJ2-7, with 7 bases that match TRBD1. CDR3 length: 16 amino acids. V dropped 0 bases and J dropped 5; count of bases not matched to a gene: 10. Germline CDR1 is SGHDN and CDR2 is FVKESK. The CDR3 coding sequence is TGTGCCAGCAGCCAAGATTTCGGACAGGTACTGAACGAGCAGTACTTC. Its translation is CASSQDFGQVLNEQYF.

The V gene is TRBV19, the J gene TRBJ2-1, with 8 bases aligning to TRBD2. The CDR3 consists of 16 residues. Germline V gene data show CDR1 as LNHDA and CDR2 as SQIVND (reference sequence). Trimming took 6 bases from V and 0 from J; bases not matched to a gene: 7. CDR3 loop: CASRQIAGSSYNEQFF. DNA of the CDR3: TGTGCCAGTAGACAAATAGCGGGAAGCTCCTACAATGAGCAGTTCTTC.

The V and J genes are TRBV20-1 and TRBJ1-2, with 7 positions matching TRBD1. CDR1 and CDR2 from the germline V gene are DFQATT and SNEGSKA (reference sequence). The ends lost 6 bases at V and 5 bases at J; junction bases unmatched: 6. This CDR3 has 12 residues. CDR3 in DNA: TGCAGTGCGGCACAGGGGAAGTATGGCTACACCTTC. Its protein product is CSAAQGKYGYTF.

This clonotype was detected a few times. V usage is TRBV7-2 and J usage is TRBJ2-5, with D maybe TRBD1 (5 bases). CDR1 SGHTA and CDR2 FQGNSA come from the germline V gene. The length of the CDR3 is 15 residues. Trimming took 5 bases from V and 1 from J, leaving 14 bases between them. The CDR3 spells CASSPHLRVQETQYF. In DNA form, the CDR3 reads TGTGCCAGCAGCCCCCATCTCAGGGTCCAAGAGACCCAGTACTTC.

This clonotype came up a few times. This sequence joins TRBV29-1 and TRBJ2-1; 9 bases map to TRBD2. Unmatched junction bases numbered 9, after V lost 7 bases and J lost 5 bases. The CDR3 totals 14 residues. Germline V gene data show CDR1 as SQVTM and CDR2 as ANQGSEA. Written as DNA, the CDR3 is TGCAGCGGGACTAGCGACCTGTGGGACAATGAGCAGTTCTTC. Amino acids: CSGTSDLWDNEQFF.

This clonotype has more than one count but fewer than ten. The chain joins TRBV4-2 to TRBJ2-2; TRBD2 is a possible D gene (6 bases). The CDR3 is 14 residues long. V lost 4 bases and J 7 bases, leaving 13 bases between the germline ends. CDR1 is LGHNA and CDR2 is YNFKEQ in the germline V gene. CDR3 protein: CASSPRLEGGELFF. For the CDR3, the DNA is TGTGCCAGCAGCCCCCGACTGGAGGGCGGGGAGCTGTTTTTT.

This rearrangement joins TRBV29-1 to TRBJ1-3, with unresolved D. From germline, CDR1 is SQVTM and CDR2 ANQGSEA. CDR3 size: 13 residues. Trimming took off 4 bases at V and 0 bases at J, with 7 bases between the two ends. CDR3 in DNA: TGCAGCGTTGGTGTGCGCTCTGGAAACACCATATATTTT. It is translated as CSVGVRSGNTIYF.

This clonotype was picked up a small number of times. J is TRBJ1-2 and V is TRBV12-3 or TRBV12-4, with 9 bases identical to TRBD1. Trimming removed 3 bases from V and 4 bases from J; junction bases left unmatched: 3. The CDR3 sequence is 14 residues long. CDR3 DNA sequence: TGTGCCAGCAGTTTGGGGACAGGGAGCTATGGCTACACCTTC. Residues: CASSLGTGSYGYTF.

The chain links TRBV9 to TRBJ2-3, with TRBD1 matching over 7 bases. The CDR3 loop spans 14 amino acids. Losses at the gene ends were 3 bases for V and 6 bases for J; bases not matched to a gene: 7. The germline V gene has CDR1 SGDLS and CDR2 YYNGEE. CDR3 amino acids: CASSADRVSDTQYF. The DNA of the CDR3 is TGTGCCAGCAGCGCCGACAGGGTTTCGGATACGCAGTATTTT.

The rearrangement uses TRBV20-1 and TRBJ1-1; 10 bases line up with TRBD1. Per germline, CDR1 DFQATT and CDR2 SNEGSKA (reference sequence). CDR3 length: 12 amino acids. J lost 13 bases, V lost 6 bases, and 11 bases had no gene match. The CDR3 loop reads CSADRTGGRNFF. The CDR3 DNA follows: TGCAGTGCCGACCGGACAGGGGGGCGGAATTTCTTT.

J is TRBJ1-2 and V is TRBV9; TRBD1 aligns across 7 bases. The CDR3 has 15 residues. The trim removed 0 bases at V and 3 bases at J, leaving 5 bases unmatched. Germline CDR1 SGDLS, CDR2 YYNGEE. CDR3 DNA: TGTGCCAGCAGCGTAGACGGGACAGAAGACTATGGCTACACCTTC. Translating it yields CASSVDGTEDYGYTF. The full variable domain, completed using reference TRBV9 and TRBJ1-2, is DSGVTQTPKHLITATGQRVTLRCSPRSGDLSVYWYQQSLDQGLQFLIQYYNGEERAKGNILERFSAQQFPDLHSELNLSSLELGDSALYFCASSVDGTEDYGYTFGSGTRLTVV.

This clonotype has just a few counts. The chain carries TRBV2 and TRBJ1-5, with 8 bases lining up with TRBD1. Germline-derived CDR1 and CDR2 are SNHLY and FYNNEI. V gave up 5 bases and J gave up 7 bases; unmatched junction bases: 7. The CDR3 has 14 residues. Written as DNA, the CDR3 is TGTGCCAGCAGTCAACAGGGGGTGGGGCAGCCCCAGCATTTT. It codes for CASSQQGVGQPQHF.

J is TRBJ2-3 and V is TRBV6-5; D may be TRBD1 (6 bases). This CDR3 contains 11 residues. Germline-derived CDR1 and CDR2 are MNHEY and SVGAGI. V lost 9 bases, J lost 3 bases, and 7 bases lay in between. The CDR3 sequence is CARQGTDTQYF. The CDR3 DNA follows: TGTGCCAGGCAGGGGACAGATACGCAGTATTTT.

As regards this clonotype: This CDR3 is missing its conserved last phenylalanine or tryptophan, likely due to a read error. This chain links TRBV24-1 with TRBJ2-6; weak D call: TRBD1 (5 bases). This CDR3 spans 16 amino acids. Germline V lookup: CDR1 KGHDR, CDR2 SFDVKD. Trimming shortened V by 4 bases and J by 2 bases, and 11 bases separated the two germline ends. CDR3 DNA sequence: TGTGCCACCAGTGACCCGCAGGGAACTGGGGCCAACGTCCTGACTTTA. It codes for CATSDPQGTGANVLTL.

This clonotype was seen many times. J is TRBJ2-6 and V is TRBV12-3 or TRBV12-4, with TRBD1 matching over 7 bases. V was clipped by 4 bases and J by 0 bases; unmatched bases: 3. The CDR3 loop spans 16 amino acids. This chain's CDR3 is CASSSSGGSGANVLTF. CDR3 coding DNA: TGTGCCAGCAGTTCGTCAGGGGGCTCTGGGGCCAACGTCCTGACTTTC.